Listed below are T cell receptor beta chains from one sample, sequenced in a study of T-cell memory formation after mild COVID-19. TCRdb reanalysed the 5' RACE reads using MiXCR and keeps one entry per CDR3 protein. This sample has about 280,000 distinct CDR3 sequences, with 8.2% found just once. Sequenced input: PBMCs or a T cell subset sorted from them (not recorded which). Every receptor here comes from a man aged 18 to 35 who had mild COVID-19 (a few samples of this study predate the infection). Cell type and time point are not known. The CDR3 runs from the conserved cysteine through the conserved F or W. The D gene is left open where the match is weak. Not every row has a clone size; where given, it reads once, few, many or a size class.

J: TRBJ2-5
D: .
V: TRBV29-1
size: few
CDR3: CSVDRGIQETQYF
DNA: TGCAGCGTTGATAGGGGGATCCAAGAGACCCAGTACTTC

J: TRBJ1-1
D: .
V: TRBV7-2
size: few
CDR3: CASSFLGGSDTEAFF
DNA: TGTGCCAGCAGCTTCCTCGGGGGGTCGGACACTGAAGCTTTCTTT

J: TRBJ2-1
D: .
V: TRBV6-2/TRBV6-3
size: few
CDR3: CASSADGSYNEQFF
DNA: TGTGCCAGCAGTGCGGACGGCTCCTACAATGAGCAGTTCTTC

J: TRBJ2-6
D: .
V: TRBV15
size: few
CDR3: CATSRDSGANVLTF
DNA: TGTGCCACCAGCAGGGACTCTGGGGCCAACGTCCTGACTTTC

J: TRBJ1-1
D: .
V: TRBV9
size: few
CDR3: CASSVVRGTEAFF
DNA: TGTGCCAGCAGCGTAGTAAGGGGCACTGAAGCTTTCTTT

J: TRBJ2-7
D: .
V: TRBV11-2
size: few
CDR3: CASSLMVAGYEQYF
DNA: TGTGCCAGCAGCTTAATGGTAGCAGGGTACGAGCAGTACTTC

J: TRBJ2-7
D: TRBD2
V: TRBV3-1
size: .
CDR3: CASSQGTSGGYEQYF
DNA: TGTGCCAGCAGCCAAGGGACTAGCGGGGGGTACGAGCAGTACTTC

J: TRBJ2-3
D: TRBD1
V: TRBV19
size: .
CDR3: CASKGFGRGTDTQYF
DNA: TGTGCCAGTAAAGGGTTTGGCAGGGGGACAGATACGCAGTATTTT

J: TRBJ2-2
D: TRBD2
V: TRBV5-5
size: many
CDR3: CASSLRLAGATGELFF
DNA: TGTGCCAGCAGCTTGAGACTAGCGGGGGCGACCGGGGAGCTGTTTTTT

J: TRBJ2-1
D: .
V: TRBV3-1
size: few
CDR3: CASSQGWTYNEQFF
DNA: TGTGCCAGCAGCCAAGGATGGACCTACAATGAGCAGTTCTTC

J: TRBJ2-3
D: .
V: TRBV6-5
size: many
CDR3: CASSYGHPTDTQYF
DNA: TGTGCCAGCAGTTACGGCCACCCCACAGATACGCAGTATTTT

J: TRBJ2-1
D: .
V: TRBV5-1
size: few
CDR3: CASSLQSSYHEQFF
DNA: TGCGCCAGCAGCTTACAGAGCTCCTACCATGAGCAGTTCTTC

J: TRBJ1-6
D: TRBD1
V: TRBV3-1
size: few
CDR3: CASSQEWDSKNSPLHF
DNA: TGTGCCAGCAGCCAAGAATGGGACAGTAAAAACTCACCCCTCCACTTT

J: TRBJ2-5
D: .
V: TRBV9
size: many
CDR3: CASSPTAGVQGETQYF
DNA: TGTGCCAGCAGCCCAACCGCAGGGGTTCAAGGAGAGACCCAGTACTTC

J: TRBJ2-5
D: .
V: TRBV12-3/TRBV12-4
size: .
CDR3: CASSRTGRETQYF
DNA: TGTGCCAGCAGCCGAACAGGGAGGGAGACCCAGTACTTC

J: TRBJ2-1
D: .
V: TRBV12-5
size: .
CDR3: CASGTTGRLINEQFF
DNA: TGTGCTAGTGGTACCACAGGGCGTCTGATTAATGAGCAGTTCTTC

J: TRBJ2-1
D: .
V: TRBV7-8
size: .
CDR3: CASSFDRGLWSGEQFF
DNA: TGTGCCAGCAGCTTTGACCGGGGACTCTGGTCGGGTGAGCAGTTCTTC

J: TRBJ2-1
D: .
V: TRBV7-9
size: few
CDR3: CASSLANGGLSEQFF
DNA: TGTGCCAGCAGCTTAGCGAATGGGGGGTTAAGCGAGCAGTTCTTC

J: TRBJ2-5
D: .
V: TRBV6-2/TRBV6-3
size: .
CDR3: CASSYSSFRETQYF
DNA: TGTGCCAGCAGTTACTCGAGTTTTAGGGAGACCCAGTACTTC

J: TRBJ2-4
D: .
V: TRBV9
size: few
CDR3: CASSPAAKNIQYF
DNA: TGTGCCAGCAGTCCGGCGGCCAAAAACATTCAGTACTTC

J: TRBJ2-3
D: TRBD2
V: TRBV7-2
size: few
CDR3: CASSLLAGGADTQYF
DNA: TGTGCCAGCAGCTTACTAGCGGGGGGCGCAGATACGCAGTATTTT

J: TRBJ2-5
D: TRBD1
V: TRBV6-2/TRBV6-3
size: .
CDR3: CASSNGQGWETQYF
DNA: TGTGCCAGCAGCAACGGACAGGGGTGGGAGACCCAGTACTTC

J: TRBJ1-5
D: .
V: TRBV4-1
size: many
CDR3: CASSQDGGSNQPQHF
DNA: TGCGCCAGCAGCCAAGATGGAGGGAGCAATCAGCCCCAGCATTTT

J: TRBJ1-1
D: TRBD1
V: TRBV3-1
size: few
CDR3: CASSSSRGQGKDEAFF
DNA: TGTGCCAGCAGCTCTTCCCGCGGACAGGGAAAGGATGAAGCTTTCTTT

J: TRBJ2-2
D: TRBD2
V: TRBV10-3
size: .
CDR3: CAISGYGGAPGELFF
DNA: TGTGCCATCAGTGGATACGGGGGGGCCCCCGGGGAGCTGTTTTTT

J: TRBJ1-5
D: TRBD1
V: TRBV6-6
size: .
CDR3: CASSYARQGVREPQHF
DNA: TGTGCCAGCAGTTACGCAAGACAGGGTGTCAGAGAGCCCCAGCATTTT

J: TRBJ2-7
D: .
V: TRBV5-5
size: few
CDR3: CASSLAADPSEQYF
DNA: TGTGCCAGCAGCTTGGCTGCAGACCCCTCCGAGCAGTACTTC

J: TRBJ1-1
D: .
V: TRBV20-1
size: few
CDR3: CSARATVNTEAFF
DNA: TGCAGTGCTAGAGCTACGGTGAACACTGAAGCTTTCTTT

J: TRBJ2-7
D: .
V: TRBV5-1
size: .
CDR3: CASSWSTGWAYEQYF
DNA: TGCGCCAGCAGCTGGAGTACAGGGTGGGCCTACGAGCAGTACTTC

J: TRBJ2-1
D: .
V: TRBV5-1
size: .
CDR3: CASSSVREQFF
DNA: TGCGCCAGCAGCTCCGTACGAGAGCAGTTCTTC

J: TRBJ1-6
D: .
V: TRBV4-3
size: few
CDR3: CASSQAAGSSYNSPLHF
DNA: TGCGCCAGCAGCCAAGCCGCTGGTAGCTCCTATAATTCACCCCTCCACTTT

J: TRBJ1-2
D: TRBD1
V: TRBV6-1
size: few
CDR3: CASSEAWTGRVYGYTF
DNA: TGTGCCAGCAGTGAAGCTTGGACAGGGCGGGTCTATGGCTACACCTTC

J: TRBJ2-2
D: .
V: TRBV7-8
size: many
CDR3: CSAGTNTGELFF
DNA: TGCTCCGCGGGTACGAACACCGGGGAGCTGTTTTTT

J: TRBJ1-1
D: .
V: TRBV20-1
size: few
CDR3: CSAPRLSWGTEAFF
DNA: TGCAGTGCTCCAAGATTGTCCTGGGGCACTGAAGCTTTCTTT

J: TRBJ2-5
D: .
V: TRBV6-4
size: many
CDR3: CASSPSPQETQYF
DNA: TGTGCCAGCAGTCCCTCGCCCCAAGAGACCCAGTACTTC

J: TRBJ1-6
D: .
V: TRBV5-1
size: few
CDR3: CASSSLVSGTDNSPLHF
DNA: TGCGCCAGCAGCTCCCTCGTCTCAGGGACCGATAATTCACCCCTCCACTTT

J: TRBJ1-2
D: .
V: TRBV24-1
size: .
CDR3: CATSVGNYGYTF
DNA: TGTGCCACCAGTGTCGGTAACTATGGCTACACCTTC

J: TRBJ2-1
D: .
V: TRBV5-1
size: many
CDR3: CASRFSTANEQFF
DNA: TGCGCCAGCAGGTTTTCGACGGCCAATGAGCAGTTCTTC

J: TRBJ2-1
D: TRBD2
V: TRBV7-3
size: few
CDR3: CASSLELAGGYEQFF
DNA: TGTGCCAGCAGCTTAGAGCTAGCGGGGGGATATGAGCAGTTCTTC

J: TRBJ2-1
D: TRBD1
V: TRBV19
size: few
CDR3: CASSDSTGTGQFF
DNA: TGTGCCAGTAGTGATTCCACCGGGACAGGTCAGTTCTTC

J: TRBJ2-3
D: TRBD1
V: TRBV30
size: .
CDR3: CAWKRDRRDTQYF
DNA: TGTGCCTGGAAACGGGACAGGCGAGATACGCAGTATTTT

J: TRBJ2-2
D: .
V: TRBV5-1
size: .
CDR3: CASSLGLVGGELFF
DNA: TGCGCCAGCAGCTTGGGTCTAGTTGGCGGGGAGCTGTTTTTT

J: TRBJ1-3
D: .
V: TRBV4-2
size: .
CDR3: CASSQHGGSGNTIYF
DNA: TGTGCCAGCAGCCAACACGGCGGATCTGGAAACACCATATATTTT

J: TRBJ2-3
D: .
V: TRBV30
size: .
CDR3: CAWSRGSTDTQYF
DNA: TGTGCCTGGAGCAGGGGTTCGACAGATACGCAGTATTTT

J: TRBJ2-2
D: .
V: TRBV5-1
size: few
CDR3: CASSLLQGSTGELFF
DNA: TGCGCCAGCAGCTTACTCCAGGGATCCACCGGGGAGCTGTTTTTT

J: TRBJ2-5
D: .
V: TRBV5-5
size: many
CDR3: CASSLEVMQETQYF
DNA: TGTGCCAGCAGCTTGGAGGTTATGCAAGAGACCCAGTACTTC

J: TRBJ1-5
D: TRBD1
V: TRBV4-1
size: .
CDR3: CASSQVQGANQPQHF
DNA: TGCGCCAGCAGCCAGGTACAGGGGGCTAATCAGCCCCAGCATTTT